This TCR beta chain was identified in a study of T cells in Graves' hyperthyroidism and ophthalmopathy. In the study overall: Peripheral blood samples were taken at initial diagnosis, prior to any treatment. Overall study findings and caveats: Most expanded thyroid clonotypes above 0.001 also appeared in blood.

This clonotype appeared many times. Its antigen is unknown. Germline and junction disagree at one end, which may indicate a read error. RNA transcripts were the template for amplifying TCR beta CDR3 regions. Carried out on the TCR CDR3, a first-round RT-PCR used the HTBI primer set. Each CDR3 protein is one row after TCRdb ran MiXCR on the multiplex PCR reads. The table has more than 300,000 distinct CDR3 sequences, about 18% seen once. Thyroid ultrasound, orbital computed tomography, clinical symptoms, and serum thyroxine and TRAb underpinned diagnoses. Blood was sampled at initial diagnosis of hyperthyroidism, prior to onset of any ophthalmopathy symptoms. Germline-derived CDR1 and CDR2 are SNHLY and FYNNEI. The CDR3 length is 18 residues.

Specimen: blood. The TCR originated in a woman aged 30 to 39 with Graves' hyperthyroidism that later progressed to Graves' ophthalmopathy. This chain links TRBV2 with TRBJ1-2; TRBD1 agrees at 7 bases. CDR3 region: CASSDGQGDGAQNSGYTF. The CDR3 nucleotides read TGTGCCAGCAGTGACGGGCAGGGGGATGGCGCCCAGAACTCTGGCTACACCTTC.